These 20 T cell receptor beta chains share one sample of origin, sequenced in a study of blood T cell repertoires in COVID-19. Assay: immunoSEQ multiplex PCR; the TCRdb copy retains only in-frame clones and omits some. This table has approximately 350,000 clones, approximately 87% appearing once. The sample comprised peripheral blood. The receptors stem from a woman in her forties or fifties with COVID-19, enrolled during active disease.

The V and J genes are TRBV11-2 and TRBJ2-7, with D perhaps TRBD2 (5 bases). CDR1 SGHAT and CDR2 FQNNGV come from the germline V gene. V was trimmed by 4 bases and J by 4 bases, leaving 17 bases between them. The CDR3 covers 15 residues. CDR3 sequence: CASSSNSRGQYEQYF. CDR3 DNA sequence: TGTGCCAGCAGCTCAAATTCTCGAGGGCAGTACGAGCAGTACTTC. Supplemented by reference TRBV11-2 and TRBJ2-7, the full variable domain reads EAGVAQSPRYKIIEKRQSVAFWCNPISGHATLYWYQQILGQGPKLLIQFQNNGVVDDSQLPKDRFSAERLKGVDSTLKIQPAKLEDSAVYLCASSSNSRGQYEQYFGPGTRLTVT.

The rearrangement joins TRBV9 to TRBJ2-7; TRBD2 matches 14 bases. The V and J ends lost 0 bases and 4 bases, in that order; junction bases with no gene match: 6. The germline V gene encodes CDR1 SGDLS and CDR2 YYNGEE. The CDR3 length is 17 residues. The CDR3 loop is CASSVESGTSGSYEQYF. As DNA, the CDR3 is TGTGCCAGCAGCGTAGAGTCTGGGACTAGCGGGAGTTACGAGCAGTACTTC.

CDR3 sequence: CASSLPLKWQGEATEAFF. The DNA for the CDR3 is TGTGCCAGCAGCTTGCCCCTGAAATGGCAGGGGGAAGCCACTGAAGCTTTCTTT. V gene TRBV5-5 combines with J gene TRBJ1-1; 7 nucleotides match TRBD1. V lost 1 base and J lost 4; bases outside the gene matches: 16. The V gene's germline CDR1 is SGHKS and CDR2 YYEKEE (reference sequence). The CDR3 runs to 18 residues.

The J gene is TRBJ2-7, the V gene TRBV29-1; D is possibly TRBD2 (5 bases). This CDR3 spans 11 amino acids. Per germline, CDR1 SQVTM and CDR2 ANQGSEA. V lost 5 bases, J lost 3 bases, and 8 bases lay in between. DNA of the CDR3: TGCAGCGTTCACGAGGGCTACGAGCAGTACTTC. This encodes CSVHEGYEQYF.

The V gene is TRBV24-1, the J gene TRBJ2-1, with 8 positions matching TRBD2. The V gene's germline CDR1 is KGHDR and CDR2 SFDVKD. The ends lost 4 bases at V and 7 bases at J; junction bases unmatched: 11. The CDR3 runs to 16 residues. In DNA form, the CDR3 reads TGTGCCACCAGTGACCCCGGACTAGCCCCGGGGAATGAGCAGTTCTTC. It encodes CATSDPGLAPGNEQFF.

V is TRBV18 and J is TRBJ1-1; D uncertain. With 2 bases removed from V and 6 bases from J, the gap between germline ends came to 10 bases. Looked up from germline, CDR1 is KGHSH and CDR2 is LQKENI. The CDR3 length is 13 residues. The CDR3 DNA sequence: TGTGCCAGCTCACCATATTCGAGTGCTGAAGCTTTCTTT. This translates into CASSPYSSAEAFF.

The CDR3 sequence: CASRLAGADTQYF. CDR3 in DNA: TGTGCCAGTCGACTAGCGGGAGCAGATACGCAGTATTTT. The chain is built from TRBV11-3 and TRBJ2-3; TRBD2 matches 12 bases. With 9 bases clipped from V and 4 bases from J, the junction kept 2 bases outside the gene matches. Per the germline V gene, CDR1 is SGHNT and CDR2 is YENEEA. CDR3 length equals 13 residues. Full variable domain (remainder filled in from reference TRBV11-3 and TRBJ2-3): EAGVVQSPRYKIIEKKQPVAFWCNPISGHNTLYWYLQNLGQGPELLIRYENEEAVDDSQLPKDRFSAERLKGVDSTLKIQPAELGDSAVYLCASRLAGADTQYFGPGTRLTVL.

The chain carries TRBV4-1 and TRBJ2-5; D not resolved. Germline V lookup: CDR1 MGHRA, CDR2 YSYEKL. Trimming left V 0 bases short and J 1 base short, with 6 bases between. The CDR3 runs to 14 residues. DNA of the CDR3: TGCGCCAGCAGCCAAGATCCCAGCCAAGAGACCCAGTACTTC. Amino acid sequence: CASSQDPSQETQYF.

V gene TRBV27 combines with J gene TRBJ1-1; 8 bases are a match to TRBD1. Trimming at V came to 4 bases and at J to 6 bases, leaving 13 bases not matched to a gene. The germline gives CDR1 MNHEY, CDR2 SMNVEV (reference sequence). This CDR3 comprises 16 residues. The CDR3 here is CASSSGSRGHHSEAFF. CDR3 sequence (DNA): TGTGCCAGCAGTTCAGGAAGCAGGGGGCATCACTCTGAAGCTTTCTTT.

The genes are TRBV27 and TRBJ1-1; TRBD1 agrees at 8 bases. The V and J ends lost 7 bases and 3 bases, in that order; junction bases with no gene match: 7. CDR1 is MNHEY, CDR2 SMNVEV, per germline (reference sequence). This CDR3 has 14 residues. DNA for the CDR3: TGTGCCAGCACGAGGACAGGGTGGGACACTGAAGCTTTCTTT. Its protein is CASTRTGWDTEAFF.

This sequence joins TRBV4-3 and TRBJ1-5; D is perhaps TRBD1 (6 bases). V lost 1 base, J lost 3 bases, and 16 bases lay in between. This CDR3 comprises 17 residues. CDR1 LGHNA and CDR2 YSLEER come from the germline V gene. CDR3 amino acids: CASSQAARGSYNQPQHF. The CDR3 nucleotides are TGCGCCAGCAGCCAAGCCGCCAGGGGTTCATACAATCAGCCCCAGCATTTT.

The rearrangement uses TRBV4-1 and TRBJ2-7; 10 bases line up with TRBD1. This CDR3 is built from 17 residues. Germline values: CDR1 MGHRA, CDR2 YSYEKL. The V and J ends lost 4 bases and 4 bases, in that order; junction bases with no gene match: 13. The DNA for the CDR3 is TGCGCCAGCAGCCGAAAAGCCGGTGGGACAGGGGAATACGAGCAGTACTTC. It encodes CASSRKAGGTGEYEQYF.

The chain uses TRBV29-1 and TRBJ2-1; 8 positions agree with TRBD2. Germline CDR1 reads SQVTM; CDR2 reads ANQGSEA. This CDR3 spans 13 amino acids. J gave up 9 bases and V 8 bases, and 12 bases lay outside the gene matches. The CDR3 spells CSSQREWQGEQFF. The CDR3 DNA is TGCAGCTCACAGCGGGAGTGGCAGGGTGAGCAGTTCTTC.

J is TRBJ1-4 and V is TRBV5-1; 9 nucleotides align to TRBD1. Germline lookup yields CDR1 SGHRS and CDR2 YFSETQ. The CDR3 is 17 amino acids. Losses at the gene ends were 7 bases for V and 1 base for J; bases not matched to a gene: 11. The CDR3 nucleotides are TGCGCCAGCTCCCGGACAGGGGCAGGGCAAACTAATGAAAAACTGTTTTTT. Its protein is CASSRTGAGQTNEKLFF.

The rearrangement joins TRBV19 to TRBJ1-5, with 7 bases matching TRBD1. Germline CDR1 and CDR2: LNHDA and SQIVND (reference sequence). The junction had 6 bases not matched to a gene; V was cut back by 6 bases and J by 7 bases. The CDR3 is 13 residues long. The chain's CDR3 is CASSLTGFQPQHF. CDR3 in DNA: TGTGCCAGTAGCCTGACAGGGTTCCAGCCCCAGCATTTT.

This chain uses TRBV5-1 with TRBJ2-3, with 11 bases aligning to TRBD2. Looked up from germline, CDR1 is SGHRS and CDR2 is YFSETQ. V shed 1 base and J 4 bases; nucleotides not matched to a gene: 2. CDR3 size: 15 residues. The CDR3 loop is CASSLTSGSSDTQYF. In DNA, the CDR3 is TGCGCCAGCAGCTTGACTAGCGGGAGCTCAGATACGCAGTATTTT.

The rearrangement joins TRBV5-4 to TRBJ2-3; tentatively, D is TRBD2 (6 bases). CDR3 size: 14 residues. Germline values: CDR1 SGHNT, CDR2 YYREEE (reference sequence). V lost 0 bases and J 3 bases, leaving 8 bases between the germline ends. CDR3 in DNA: TGTGCCAGCAGCTTGGTGGCGGGAACAGATACGCAGTATTTT. The encoded protein is CASSLVAGTDTQYF.

The V call is TRBV19, the J call TRBJ1-1, with TRBD1 as a possible D gene (5 bases). Germline CDR1 and CDR2: LNHDA and SQIVND (reference sequence). With 5 bases removed from V and 3 bases from J, the gap between germline ends came to 16 bases. CDR3 length: 15 amino acids. CDR3 DNA sequence: TGTGCCAGTAGTCGGGCAGGGTTAAGCTACACTGAAGCTTTCTTT. As protein: CASSRAGLSYTEAFF.

The chain is built from TRBV18 and TRBJ1-4, with 8 bases identical to TRBD1. Trimming took 6 bases from V and 4 from J; bases not matched to a gene: 7. The germline gives CDR1 KGHSH, CDR2 LQKENI. The CDR3 contains 15 residues. The CDR3 here is CASSLGTGINEKLFF. The CDR3 nucleotides are TGTGCCAGCTCCCTCGGGACAGGAATTAATGAAAAACTGTTTTTT.

The chain uses TRBV7-6 and TRBJ1-4; D is undetermined. Trimming shortened V by 2 bases and J by 7 bases, and 5 bases separated the two germline ends. Germline loops: CDR1 SGHVS, CDR2 FNYEAQ. The CDR3 is 12 residues long. CDR3 sequence reads: CASSLLREKLFF. CDR3 bases: TGTGCCAGCAGCTTACTCCGTGAAAAACTGTTTTTT.